Below are 7 T cell receptor beta chains sequenced from a single sample in a study of T-cell reconstitution after alpha-beta-depleted transplantation in children. It was with unique molecular identifiers that the TCRbeta library was prepared. TCRdb redid the calling of the PCR reads with MiXCR, one entry per CDR3 protein. The data show about 500,000 distinct CDR3 sequences, around a third seen once. The input for sequencing was PBMCs from the stem cell graft donor, taken from the stem cell graft. These receptors all come from a human donor who donated a stem cell graft to a child with aplastic anemia.

This clonotype has more than one count but fewer than ten. The rearrangement uses TRBV5-1 and TRBJ2-1; D call uncertain. In germline, CDR1 is SGHRS, CDR2 YFSETQ. The CDR3 loop spans 11 amino acids. V was pared by 4 bases and J by 5 bases, with 4 bases between. Here the CDR3 DNA reads TGCGCCAGCAGCGCGAACAATGAGCAGTTCTTC. This translates into CASSANNEQFF.

The chain uses TRBV7-2 and TRBJ2-7; TRBD2 matches 13 bases. The V gene's germline CDR1 is SGHTA and CDR2 FQGNSA. The CDR3 has 16 residues. V lost 6 bases, J lost 2 bases, and 7 bases stayed unmatched. The CDR3 here is CASSRSGTSGTYEQYF. CDR3 bases: TGTGCCAGCAGTAGATCCGGGACTAGCGGGACCTACGAGCAGTACTTC. The full variable domain, rest sourced from reference TRBV7-2 and TRBJ2-7, is GAGVSQSPSNKVTEKGKDVELRCDPISGHTALYWYRQSLGQGLEFLIYFQGNSAPDKSGLPSDRFSAERTGGSVSTLTIQRTQQEDSAVYLCASSRSGTSGTYEQYFGPGTRLTVT.

In this sample, this clonotype turned up a few times. The gene calls are TRBV3-1 and TRBJ1-1, with D hard to call. V was cut by 1 base and J by 2 bases, with 5 bases left in between. The CDR3 is made up of 13 amino acids. Looked up from germline, CDR1 is LGHDT and CDR2 is YNNKEL (reference sequence). The CDR3: CASSQVSNTEAFF. The CDR3 DNA reads as TGTGCCAGCAGCCAAGTAAGTAACACTGAAGCTTTCTTT.

The count of this clonotype is one. CDR3 coding DNA: TGTGCCAGCAGCCCGATGGGTCTATACAATGAGCAGTTCTTC. Protein product: CASSPMGLYNEQFF. The rearrangement links TRBV13 to TRBJ2-1; D call uncertain. V lost 5 bases to trimming and J lost 4 bases, with 12 bases between them. The CDR3 extends over 14 amino acids. Germline loops: CDR1 PRHDT, CDR2 FYEKMQ (reference sequence).

The chain carries TRBV5-4 and TRBJ2-3, with TRBD1 matching over 11 bases. CDR1 is SGHNT and CDR2 is YYREEE in the germline V gene (reference sequence). Losses at the gene ends were 8 bases for V and 4 bases for J; bases not matched to a gene: 6. CDR3 length: 14 residues. The CDR3 coding sequence is TGTGCCAGTCAACCGGGACAGGGGGCAGATACGCAGTATTTT. Translated: CASQPGQGADTQYF.

The chain employs TRBV15 and TRBJ2-1, with D unresolved. In germline, CDR1 is LNHNV, CDR2 YYDKDF (reference sequence). The CDR3 contains 17 residues. The V end was cut by 1 base, the J end by 2 bases, with 15 bases between. The CDR3, as DNA: TGTGCCACCAGCAGAGTGTACGGGCAGCCAACCTACAATGAGCAGTTCTTC. Translated: CATSRVYGQPTYNEQFF.

The chain recombines TRBV29-1 with TRBJ2-7; no definite D call. The CDR3 length is 13 residues. From germline, CDR1 is SQVTM and CDR2 ANQGSEA. Trimming removed 7 bases at V and 2 bases at J, with 15 bases between. In DNA, the CDR3 is TGCAGCGCCCAAAAGGACGGTCCCTACGAGCAGTACTTC. This sequence encodes CSAQKDGPYEQYF.